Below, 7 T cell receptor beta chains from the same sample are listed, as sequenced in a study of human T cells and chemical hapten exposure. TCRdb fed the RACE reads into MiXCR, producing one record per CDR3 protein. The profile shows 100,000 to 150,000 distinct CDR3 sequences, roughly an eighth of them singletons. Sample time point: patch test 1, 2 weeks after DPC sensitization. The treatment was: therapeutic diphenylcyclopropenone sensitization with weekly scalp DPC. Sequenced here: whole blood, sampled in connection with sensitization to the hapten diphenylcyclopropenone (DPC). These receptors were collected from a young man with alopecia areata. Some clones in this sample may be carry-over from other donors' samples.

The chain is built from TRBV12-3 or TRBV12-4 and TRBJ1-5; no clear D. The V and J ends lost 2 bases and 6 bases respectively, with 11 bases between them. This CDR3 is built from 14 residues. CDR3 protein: CASSLHQSGQPQHF. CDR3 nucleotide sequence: TGTGCCAGCAGTTTACACCAGTCCGGTCAGCCCCAGCATTTT.

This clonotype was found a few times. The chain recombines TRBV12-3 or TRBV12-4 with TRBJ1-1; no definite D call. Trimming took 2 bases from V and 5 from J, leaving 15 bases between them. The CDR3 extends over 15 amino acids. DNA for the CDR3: TGTGCCAGCAGTTTATCCCCGGACCGGAGGACTGAAGCTTTCTTT. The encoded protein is CASSLSPDRRTEAFF.

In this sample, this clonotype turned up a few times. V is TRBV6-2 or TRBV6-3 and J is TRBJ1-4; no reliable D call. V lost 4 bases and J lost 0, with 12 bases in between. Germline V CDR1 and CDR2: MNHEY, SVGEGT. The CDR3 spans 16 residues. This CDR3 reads CASSSKRGATNEKLFF. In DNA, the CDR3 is TGTGCCAGCAGTTCCAAACGGGGTGCAACTAATGAAAAACTGTTTTTT.

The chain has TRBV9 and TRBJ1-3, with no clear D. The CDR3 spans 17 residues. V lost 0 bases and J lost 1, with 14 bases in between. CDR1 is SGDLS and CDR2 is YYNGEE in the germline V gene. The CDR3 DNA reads TGTGCCAGCAGCGTAGCCCATCCCGGAACTTCTGGAAACACCATATATTTT. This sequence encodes CASSVAHPGTSGNTIYF.

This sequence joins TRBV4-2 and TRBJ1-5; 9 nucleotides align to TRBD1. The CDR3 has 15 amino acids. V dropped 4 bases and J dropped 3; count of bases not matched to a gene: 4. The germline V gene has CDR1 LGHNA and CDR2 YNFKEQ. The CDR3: CASSPRDRDNQPQHF. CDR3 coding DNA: TGTGCCAGCAGCCCCCGGGACAGGGACAATCAGCCCCAGCATTTT.

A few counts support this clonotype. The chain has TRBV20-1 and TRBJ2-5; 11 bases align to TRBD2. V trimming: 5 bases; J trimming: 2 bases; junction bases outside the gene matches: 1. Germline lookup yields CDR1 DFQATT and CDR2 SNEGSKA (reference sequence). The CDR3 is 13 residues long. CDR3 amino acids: CSAWTSGQETQYF. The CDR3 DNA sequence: TGCAGTGCTTGGACTAGCGGGCAAGAGACCCAGTACTTC.

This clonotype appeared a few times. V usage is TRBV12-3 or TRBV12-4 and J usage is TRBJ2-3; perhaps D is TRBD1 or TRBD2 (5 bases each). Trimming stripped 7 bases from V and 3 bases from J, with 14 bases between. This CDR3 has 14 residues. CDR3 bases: TGTGCCAGCAAAACAACTAGGGGAACAGATACGCAGTATTTT. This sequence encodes CASKTTRGTDTQYF.